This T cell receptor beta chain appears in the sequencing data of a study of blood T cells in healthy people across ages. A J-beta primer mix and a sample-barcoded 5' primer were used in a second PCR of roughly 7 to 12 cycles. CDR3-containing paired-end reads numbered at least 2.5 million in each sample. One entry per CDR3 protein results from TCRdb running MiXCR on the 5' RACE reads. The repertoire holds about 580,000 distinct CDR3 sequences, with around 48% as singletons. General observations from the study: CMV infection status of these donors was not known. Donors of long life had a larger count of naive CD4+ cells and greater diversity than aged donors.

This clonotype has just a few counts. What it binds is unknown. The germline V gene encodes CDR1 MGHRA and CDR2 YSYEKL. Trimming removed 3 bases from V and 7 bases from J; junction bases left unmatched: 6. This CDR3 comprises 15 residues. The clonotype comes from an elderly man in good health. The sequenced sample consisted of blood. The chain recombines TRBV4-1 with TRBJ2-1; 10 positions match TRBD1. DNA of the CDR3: TGCGCCAGCAGCCACCGGGACAGGGGTAGGAATGAGCAGTTCTTC. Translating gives CASSHRDRGRNEQFF.